Below, 24 T cell receptor beta chains from the same sample are listed, as sequenced in a study of blood T cell repertoires in COVID-19. Here immunoSEQ multiplex PCR was the method, and the copy in TCRdb shows in-frame clones only, minus some. This sample yields 50,000 to 65,000 clones, of which around 82% are seen a single time; 15% to 20% belongs to the top ten. What was sequenced was peripheral blood. These receptors came from a man in his sixties with COVID-19, enrolled during active disease.

The V and J genes are TRBV24-1 and TRBJ2-2, with a weak D call TRBD2 (6 bases). CDR1 is KGHDR, CDR2 SFDVKD, per germline. The CDR3 is 14 amino acids. The V gene lost 9 bases and the J gene lost 2 bases, with 12 bases spanning the gap. The CDR3 protein is CATRERTNTGELFF. CDR3 coding DNA: TGTGCCACCCGGGAGCGGACTAACACCGGGGAGCTGTTTTTT.

The table lists this clone with a few counts. The chain uses TRBV11-1 and TRBJ2-7; TRBD1 might be the D (6 bases). The CDR3 is 13 residues long. Germline-derived CDR1 and CDR2 are SGHAT and FQDESV (reference sequence). Between the trimmed V and J ends, which lost 8 bases and 5 bases, there was a span of 16 bases. The CDR3 sequence is CASSQGRENEQYF. The CDR3 nucleotides are TGTGCCAGCTCTCAGGGGAGAGAGAACGAGCAGTACTTC.

The rearrangement uses TRBV7-2 and TRBJ2-7; D remains ambiguous. Germline V CDR1 and CDR2: SGHTA, FQGNSA. Trimming took off 6 bases at V and 2 bases at J, with 8 bases between the two ends. CDR3 length: 12 amino acids. The CDR3 DNA is TGTGCCAGCAGTCCAGGTCCCTACGAGCAGTACTTC. It codes for CASSPGPYEQYF. The full variable domain, completed using reference TRBV7-2 and TRBJ2-7, is GAGVSQSPSNKVTEKGKDVELRCDPISGHTALYWYRQSLGQGLEFLIYFQGNSAPDKSGLPSDRFSAERTGGSVSTLTIQRTQQEDSAVYLCASSPGPYEQYFGPGTRLTVT.

This sequence joins TRBV30 and TRBJ1-1; D gene ambiguous. The CDR3 has 12 amino acids. Germline assignment: CDR1 GTSNPN and CDR2 SVGIG (reference sequence). V dropped 5 bases and J dropped 7 bases, with 14 bases sitting between them. In DNA, the CDR3 is TGTGCCTGGTCCCTCAGGTTGGGTGAAGCTTTCTTT. It is translated as CAWSLRLGEAFF.

The chain uses TRBV5-1 and TRBJ2-1, with D tentatively TRBD2 (5 bases). The germline gives CDR1 SGHRS, CDR2 YFSETQ. V dropped 4 bases and J dropped 3 bases, with 11 bases sitting between them. The CDR3 runs 14 residues. Here the CDR3 DNA reads TGCGCCAGCAGCCTTCCCGGGGTCTACAATGAGCAGTTCTTC. Translation: CASSLPGVYNEQFF. Combining the CDR3 with reference TRBV5-1 and TRBJ2-1 gives the whole variable domain KAGVTQTPRYLIKTRGQQVTLSCSPISGHRSVSWYQQTPGQGLQFLFEYFSETQRNKGNFPGRFSGRQFSNSRSEMNVSTLELGDSALYLCASSLPGVYNEQFFGPGTRLTVL.

J is TRBJ1-1 and V is TRBV7-2; 8 positions match TRBD1. V dropped 6 bases and J dropped 1; count of bases not matched to a gene: 13. The CDR3 contains 17 residues. Germline V gives CDR1 SGHTA, CDR2 FQGNSA. The CDR3 DNA follows: TGTGCCAGCAGTTATGAAATGGCAGGGGGCTGGAACACTGAAGCTTTCTTT. This encodes CASSYEMAGGWNTEAFF. Looking up the rest from reference TRBV7-2 and TRBJ1-1 gives the full variable domain: GAGVSQSPSNKVTEKGKDVELRCDPISGHTALYWYRQSLGQGLEFLIYFQGNSAPDKSGLPSDRFSAERTGGSVSTLTIQRTQQEDSAVYLCASSYEMAGGWNTEAFFGQGTRLTVV.

The CDR3 coding sequence is TGTGCCAGCTGTTGGGGCAGCAATTCACCCCTCCACTTT. This translates into CASCWGSNSPLHF. The J gene is TRBJ1-6, the V gene TRBV11-1; D perhaps matches TRBD1 (5 bases). This CDR3 is 13 amino acids long. Germline V gene lookup returns CDR1 SGHAT and CDR2 FQDESV (reference sequence). V shed 8 bases and J shed 7 bases, with 12 bases lying between them.

This clone is a singleton in its sample. CDR3 protein: CATMAGWGEIGNTEAFF. The CDR3 region has the DNA TGTGCCACCATGGCAGGGTGGGGCGAGATTGGGAACACTGAAGCTTTCTTT. The chain links TRBV24-1 to TRBJ1-1; the D gene is possibly TRBD1 (5 bases). Trimming took off 8 bases at V and 1 base at J, with 22 bases between the two ends. The CDR3 length is 17 residues. Germline lookup yields CDR1 KGHDR and CDR2 SFDVKD.

V gene TRBV3-1 (or the pseudogene TRBV3-2) combines with J gene TRBJ2-1, with 7 bases lining up with TRBD1. This CDR3 is built from 15 residues. Germline V CDR1 and CDR2: LGHDT, YNNKEL (reference sequence). The V gene end was trimmed by 2 bases and the J gene end by 2 bases; junction bases not matched to a gene: 3. The CDR3 region is CASSQMTGPYNEQFF. In nucleotides, the CDR3 is TGTGCCAGCAGCCAAATGACAGGGCCCTACAATGAGCAGTTCTTC.

V and J are TRBV14 and TRBJ1-1; D ambiguous. Per the germline V gene, CDR1 is SGHDN and CDR2 is FVKESK. This CDR3 has 15 amino acids. Trimming removed 4 bases at V and 0 bases at J, with 12 bases between. In nucleotides, the CDR3 is TGTGCCAGCAGCCTCCCGGGGAACTTGAACACTGAAGCTTTCTTT. Translated, it gives CASSLPGNLNTEAFF.

The CDR3: CASSTQGFNQPQHF. For the CDR3, the DNA is TGCGCCAGCAGCACTCAGGGGTTCAATCAGCCCCAGCATTTT. The chain recombines TRBV10-2 with TRBJ1-5, with D maybe TRBD1 (6 bases). Germline loops: CDR1 WSHSY, CDR2 SAAADI. V dropped 6 bases and J dropped 3 bases, with 12 bases sitting between them. The CDR3 runs to 14 residues.

This clone was detected once. The CDR3 is CASSPYTGINYGYTF. The CDR3 DNA reads TGTGCCAGCAGTCCCTATACAGGGATTAACTATGGCTACACCTTC. This chain joins TRBV28 and TRBJ1-2; D is perhaps TRBD1 (6 bases). CDR1 is MDHEN, CDR2 SYDVKM, per germline. This CDR3 has 15 residues. The V gene lost 5 bases and the J gene lost 1 base, with 14 bases spanning the gap.

This chain uses TRBV6-5 with TRBJ1-2, with a weak D call TRBD1 (6 bases). Trimming removed 5 bases from V and 0 bases from J, with 10 bases in between. The CDR3 has 14 residues. Germline CDR1 reads MNHEY; CDR2 reads SVGAGI. CDR3 residues: CASSNRAPNYGYTF. The CDR3 coding sequence is TGTGCCAGCAGTAACAGGGCACCTAACTATGGCTACACCTTC.

J is TRBJ1-6 and V is TRBV9, with TRBD1 identical over 9 bases. CDR3 length equals 15 residues. J was trimmed by 5 bases and V by 3 bases; bases with no gene match: 3. CDR1 and CDR2 from the germline V gene are SGDLS and YYNGEE. The CDR3 nucleotides read TGTGCCAGCAGCGCCCGGACAGGGGATAATTCACCCCTCCACTTT. This codes for CASSARTGDNSPLHF.

V usage is TRBV10-1 and J usage is TRBJ1-4; tentatively, D is TRBD1 (6 bases). The CDR3 extends over 15 amino acids. In germline, CDR1 is WNHNN, CDR2 SYGVQD (reference sequence). The V end lost 0 bases, the J end lost 5 bases, and 10 bases lay between the germline ends. The CDR3 nucleotides read TGCGCCAGCAGTGAGTCGGCAGGGGACAATGAAAAACTGTTTTTT. Translating gives CASSESAGDNEKLFF.

V usage is TRBV7-9 and J usage is TRBJ1-6; D is unclear. Germline values: CDR1 SEHNR, CDR2 FQNEAQ (reference sequence). The CDR3 loop spans 14 amino acids. V shed 1 base and J shed 10 bases, with 11 bases lying between them. The CDR3 bases are TGTGCCAGCAGCTTAGATTCAGGTTACTCACCCCTCCACTTT. This codes for CASSLDSGYSPLHF. Based on the CDR3 plus reference TRBV7-9 and TRBJ1-6, the full variable domain is DTGVSQNPRHKITKRGQNVTFRCDPISEHNRLYWYRQTLGQGPEFLTYFQNEAQLEKSRLLSDRFSAERPKGSFSTLEIQRTEQGDSAMYLCASSLDSGYSPLHFGNGTRLTVT.

CDR3 loop: CASSDPVGTEATGELFF. CDR3 coding DNA: TGCGCCAGCAGTGACCCGGTGGGGACAGAGGCCACCGGGGAGCTGTTTTTT. The rearrangement joins TRBV10-1 to TRBJ2-2, with 7 bases matching TRBD1. CDR1 WNHNN and CDR2 SYGVQD come from the germline V gene (reference sequence). The length of the CDR3 is 17 residues. V was clipped by 3 bases and J by 4 bases; unmatched bases: 11.

This sequence joins TRBV10-3 and TRBJ2-5, with 16 bases that match TRBD2. Germline trimming cut 3 bases from V and 2 bases from J; bases unmatched to any gene: 3. CDR3 size: 17 residues. The germline gives CDR1 ENHRY, CDR2 SYGVKD. The CDR3 spells CAISDPGLAGGQETQYF. The DNA for the CDR3 is TGTGCCATCAGTGACCCGGGACTAGCGGGAGGGCAAGAGACCCAGTACTTC.

This chain connects TRBV19 to TRBJ1-3, with D possibly being TRBD1 (6 bases). The germline gives CDR1 LNHDA, CDR2 SQIVND (reference sequence). The V gene lost 6 bases and the J gene lost 0 bases, with 15 bases spanning the gap. The CDR3 is 16 residues long. CDR3 DNA: TGTGCCAGTAGCACGGGACAAAGAATCTCTGGAAACACCATATATTTT. It translates to CASSTGQRISGNTIYF.

The rearrangement links TRBV27 to TRBJ1-1; 8 bases are shared with TRBD1. The germline V gene has CDR1 MNHEY and CDR2 SMNVEV (reference sequence). Trimming at V came to 5 bases and at J to 0 bases, leaving 11 bases not matched to a gene. The CDR3 loop spans 17 amino acids. The CDR3 DNA sequence: TGTGCCAGCAGTCCCATTTACAGGGGGAGGATGAACACTGAAGCTTTCTTT. Protein: CASSPIYRGRMNTEAFF.

V gene TRBV2 combines with J gene TRBJ1-4; 9 bases map to TRBD1. Germline loops: CDR1 SNHLY, CDR2 FYNNEI. Germline trimming cut 10 bases from V and 7 bases from J; bases unmatched to any gene: 13. The CDR3 consists of 15 residues. CDR3 sequence (DNA): TGTGCCACCTCCATGACGGGACAGGGAAGTGAAAAACTGTTTTTT. Protein sequence: CATSMTGQGSEKLFF.

The rearrangement joins TRBV3-1 (or the pseudogene TRBV3-2) to TRBJ1-2; D ambiguous. V dropped 3 bases and J dropped 1 base, with 9 bases sitting between them. Looked up from germline, CDR1 is LGHDT and CDR2 is YNNKEL (reference sequence). The length of the CDR3 is 14 residues. The CDR3 loop reads CASSHSGNNYGYTF. Written as DNA, the CDR3 is TGTGCCAGCAGCCATTCGGGTAATAACTATGGCTACACCTTC.

There are a few counts of this clone. CDR3 sequence: CASSYSTWQYF. The DNA for the CDR3 is TGTGCCAGCAGTTACTCGACATGGCAGTACTTC. The V and J genes are TRBV6-2 or TRBV6-3 and TRBJ2-7, with D hard to call. The CDR3 is 11 residues long. The germline V gene has CDR1 MNHEY and CDR2 SVGEGT. Trimming cost V 0 bases and J 9 bases, with 6 bases left between them.

This chain joins TRBV19 and TRBJ2-7; TRBD1 agrees at 7 bases. The CDR3 consists of 16 residues. The germline V gene has CDR1 LNHDA and CDR2 SQIVND (reference sequence). The V segment lost 4 bases and the J segment 0 bases; nucleotides outside the gene matches: 9. The CDR3 DNA is TGTGCCAGTAGTACTGTGCGACAGGGATACTCCTACGAGCAGTACTTC. It codes for CASSTVRQGYSYEQYF. The full variable domain, with the rest looked up from reference TRBV19 and TRBJ2-7, is DGGITQSPKYLFRKEGQNVTLSCEQNLNHDAMYWYRQDPGQGLRLIYYSQIVNDFQKGDIAEGYSVSREKKESFPLTVTSAQKNPTAFYLCASSTVRQGYSYEQYFGPGTRLTVT.